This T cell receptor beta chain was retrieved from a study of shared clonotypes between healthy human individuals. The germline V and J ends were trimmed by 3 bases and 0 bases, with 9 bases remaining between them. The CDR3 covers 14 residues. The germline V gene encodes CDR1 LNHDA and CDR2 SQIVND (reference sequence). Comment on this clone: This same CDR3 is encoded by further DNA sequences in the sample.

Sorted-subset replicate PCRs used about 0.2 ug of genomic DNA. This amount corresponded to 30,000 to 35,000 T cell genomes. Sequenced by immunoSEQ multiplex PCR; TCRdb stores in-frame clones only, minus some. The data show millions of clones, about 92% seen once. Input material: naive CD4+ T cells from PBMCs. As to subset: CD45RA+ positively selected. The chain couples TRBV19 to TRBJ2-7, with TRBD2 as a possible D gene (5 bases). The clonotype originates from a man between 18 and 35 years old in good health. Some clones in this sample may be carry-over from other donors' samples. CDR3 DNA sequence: TGTGCCAGTAGTATTTCGGGGAACTCCTACGAGCAGTACTTC. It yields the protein CASSISGNSYEQYF.